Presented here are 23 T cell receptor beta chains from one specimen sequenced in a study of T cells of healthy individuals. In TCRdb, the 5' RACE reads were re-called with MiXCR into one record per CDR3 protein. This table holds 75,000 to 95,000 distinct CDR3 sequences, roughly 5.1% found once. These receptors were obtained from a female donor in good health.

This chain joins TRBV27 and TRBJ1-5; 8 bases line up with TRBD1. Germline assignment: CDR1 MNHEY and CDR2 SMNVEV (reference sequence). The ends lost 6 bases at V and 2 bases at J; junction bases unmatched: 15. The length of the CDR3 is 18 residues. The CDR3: CASSTLVQGVRGNQPQHF. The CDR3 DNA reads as TGTGCCAGCAGCACCCTGGTACAGGGGGTTAGGGGCAATCAGCCCCAGCATTTT.

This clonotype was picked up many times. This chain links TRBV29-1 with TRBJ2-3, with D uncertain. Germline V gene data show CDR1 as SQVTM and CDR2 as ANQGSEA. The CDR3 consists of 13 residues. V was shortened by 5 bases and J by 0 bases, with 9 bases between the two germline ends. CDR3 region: CSVRLISTDTQYF. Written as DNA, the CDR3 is TGCAGCGTTCGACTCATAAGCACAGATACGCAGTATTTT.

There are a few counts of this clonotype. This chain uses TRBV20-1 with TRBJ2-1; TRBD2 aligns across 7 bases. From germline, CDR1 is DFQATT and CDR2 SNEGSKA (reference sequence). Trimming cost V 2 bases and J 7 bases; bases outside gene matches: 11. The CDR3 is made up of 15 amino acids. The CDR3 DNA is TGCAGTGCTAGACTGCGGGGGAAGGGGCTAAATGAGCAGTTCTTC. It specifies CSARLRGKGLNEQFF.

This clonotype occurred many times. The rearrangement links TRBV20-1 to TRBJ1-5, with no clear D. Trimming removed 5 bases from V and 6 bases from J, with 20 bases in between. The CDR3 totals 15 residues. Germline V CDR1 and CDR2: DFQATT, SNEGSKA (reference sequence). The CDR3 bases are TGCAGTGCTTACGAACTAGGGCTAAATCGTCAGCCCCAGCATTTT. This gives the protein CSAYELGLNRQPQHF.

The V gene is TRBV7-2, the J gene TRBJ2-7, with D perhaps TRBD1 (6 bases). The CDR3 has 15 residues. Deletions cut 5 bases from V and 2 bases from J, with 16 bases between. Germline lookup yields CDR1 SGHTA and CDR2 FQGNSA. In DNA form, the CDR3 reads TGTGCCAGCAGCCCAATTACAGGGTTCGCCTACGAGCAGTACTTC. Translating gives CASSPITGFAYEQYF.

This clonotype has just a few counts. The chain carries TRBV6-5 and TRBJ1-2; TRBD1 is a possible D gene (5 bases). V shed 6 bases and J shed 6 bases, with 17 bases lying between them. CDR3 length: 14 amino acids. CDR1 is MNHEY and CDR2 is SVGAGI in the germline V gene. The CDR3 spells CASRSTGTAHGYTF. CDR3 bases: TGTGCCAGCAGAAGCACCGGGACGGCTCATGGCTACACCTTC.

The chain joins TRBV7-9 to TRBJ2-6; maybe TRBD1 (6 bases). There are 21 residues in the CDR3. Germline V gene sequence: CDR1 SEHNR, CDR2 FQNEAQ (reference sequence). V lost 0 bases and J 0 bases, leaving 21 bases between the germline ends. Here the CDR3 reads CASSLAIRTAFIGSGANVLTF. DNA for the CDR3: TGTGCCAGCAGCTTAGCAATCCGGACAGCCTTCATCGGCTCTGGGGCCAACGTCCTGACTTTC.

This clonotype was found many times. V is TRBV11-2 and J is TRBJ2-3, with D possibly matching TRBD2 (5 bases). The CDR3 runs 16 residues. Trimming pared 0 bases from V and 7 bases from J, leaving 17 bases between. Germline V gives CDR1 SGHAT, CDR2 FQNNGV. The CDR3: CASSLDQAVLSNTQYF. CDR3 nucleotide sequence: TGTGCCAGCAGCTTAGATCAAGCGGTACTATCAAATACGCAGTATTTT. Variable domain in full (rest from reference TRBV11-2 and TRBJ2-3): EAGVAQSPRYKIIEKRQSVAFWCNPISGHATLYWYQQILGQGPKLLIQFQNNGVVDDSQLPKDRFSAERLKGVDSTLKIQPAKLEDSAVYLCASSLDQAVLSNTQYFGPGTRLTVL.

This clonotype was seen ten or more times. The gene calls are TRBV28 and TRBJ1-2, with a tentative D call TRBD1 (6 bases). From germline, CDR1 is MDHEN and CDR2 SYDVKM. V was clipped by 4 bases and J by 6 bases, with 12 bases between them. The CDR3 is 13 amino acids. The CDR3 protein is CASSSLNRDGYTF. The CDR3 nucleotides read TGTGCCAGCAGTTCCCTAAACAGGGATGGCTACACCTTC.

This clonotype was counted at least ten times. CDR3: CASSLWRATLNTEAFF. The CDR3 nucleotides are TGTGCCAGCAGCTTATGGAGGGCGACACTGAACACTGAAGCTTTCTTT. The chain uses TRBV7-9 and TRBJ1-1; no clear D. The CDR3 contains 16 residues. Deletions cut 2 bases from V and 0 bases from J, with 13 bases between. Germline loops: CDR1 SEHNR, CDR2 FQNEAQ (reference sequence).

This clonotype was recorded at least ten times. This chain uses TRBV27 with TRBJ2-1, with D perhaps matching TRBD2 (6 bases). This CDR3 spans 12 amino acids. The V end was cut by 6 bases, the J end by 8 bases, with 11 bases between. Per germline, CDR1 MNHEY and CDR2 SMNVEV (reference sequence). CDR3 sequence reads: CASRGGAYEQFF. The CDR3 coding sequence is TGTGCCAGCAGGGGGGGTGCGTATGAGCAGTTCTTC.

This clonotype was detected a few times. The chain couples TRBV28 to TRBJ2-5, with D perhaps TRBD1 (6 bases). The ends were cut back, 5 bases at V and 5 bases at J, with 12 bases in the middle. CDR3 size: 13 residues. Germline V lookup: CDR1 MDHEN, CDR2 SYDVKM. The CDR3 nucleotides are TGTGCCAGCAGTAACCCAGGGGCCGAGACCCAGTACTTC. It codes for CASSNPGAETQYF.

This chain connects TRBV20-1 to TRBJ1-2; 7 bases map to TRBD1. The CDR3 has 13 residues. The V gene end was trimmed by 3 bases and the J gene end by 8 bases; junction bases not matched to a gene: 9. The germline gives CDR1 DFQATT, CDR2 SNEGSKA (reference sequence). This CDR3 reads CSARTGRLEGYTF. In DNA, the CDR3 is TGCAGTGCTAGGACAGGGCGGTTGGAAGGCTACACCTTC.

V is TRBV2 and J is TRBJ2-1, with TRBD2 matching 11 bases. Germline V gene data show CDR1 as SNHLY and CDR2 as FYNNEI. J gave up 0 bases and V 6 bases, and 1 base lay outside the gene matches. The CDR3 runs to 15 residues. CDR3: CASRGLAASYNEQFF. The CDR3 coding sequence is TGTGCCAGCAGGGGACTAGCGGCCTCCTACAATGAGCAGTTCTTC.

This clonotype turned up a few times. This CDR3 reads CASSYSGRNTDTQYF. The CDR3 nucleotides read TGTGCCAGCAGTTACTCAGGCCGAAACACAGATACGCAGTATTTT. The chain has TRBV6-2 or TRBV6-3 and TRBJ2-3; D is unresolved. V lost 0 bases, J lost 2 bases, and 9 bases lay in between. CDR3 length: 15 amino acids. Germline V gene lookup returns CDR1 MNHEY and CDR2 SVGEGT.

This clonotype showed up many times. The CDR3 DNA sequence: TGTGCCAGCAGCCAAGTGGGCTCCGGGGAGCTGTTTTTT. This encodes CASSQVGSGELFF. The chain couples TRBV4-2 to TRBJ2-2; D ambiguous. V dropped 1 base and J dropped 6 bases, with 6 bases sitting between them. The germline CDR1 and CDR2 sequences are LGHNA and YNFKEQ. This CDR3 comprises 13 residues.

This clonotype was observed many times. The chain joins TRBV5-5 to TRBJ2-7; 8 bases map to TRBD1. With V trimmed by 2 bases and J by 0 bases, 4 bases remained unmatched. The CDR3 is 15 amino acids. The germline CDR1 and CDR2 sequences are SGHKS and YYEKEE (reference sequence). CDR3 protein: CASSFGQGASYEQYF. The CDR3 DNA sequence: TGTGCCAGCAGCTTTGGACAGGGCGCCTCCTACGAGCAGTACTTC.

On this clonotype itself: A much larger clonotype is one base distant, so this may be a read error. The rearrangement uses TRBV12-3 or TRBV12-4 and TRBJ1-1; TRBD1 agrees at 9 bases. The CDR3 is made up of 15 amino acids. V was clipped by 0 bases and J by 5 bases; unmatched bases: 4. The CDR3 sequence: CASSLAGTGKTEAFF. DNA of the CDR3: TGTGCCAGCAGTTTAGCGGGGACAGGGAAGACTGAAGCTTTCTTT.

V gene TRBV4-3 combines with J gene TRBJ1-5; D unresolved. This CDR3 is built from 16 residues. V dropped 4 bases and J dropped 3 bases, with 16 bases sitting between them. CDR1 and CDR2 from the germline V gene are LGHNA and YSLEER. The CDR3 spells CASSPRAANTNQPQHF. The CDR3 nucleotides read TGCGCCAGCAGCCCCCGGGCAGCTAATACCAATCAGCCCCAGCATTTT.

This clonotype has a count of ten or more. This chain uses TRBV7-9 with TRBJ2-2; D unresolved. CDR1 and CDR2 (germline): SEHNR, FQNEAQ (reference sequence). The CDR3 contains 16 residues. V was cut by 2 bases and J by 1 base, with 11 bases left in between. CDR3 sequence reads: CASSLTPGLNTGELFF. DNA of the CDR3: TGTGCCAGCAGCTTAACCCCGGGCCTGAACACCGGGGAGCTGTTTTTT.

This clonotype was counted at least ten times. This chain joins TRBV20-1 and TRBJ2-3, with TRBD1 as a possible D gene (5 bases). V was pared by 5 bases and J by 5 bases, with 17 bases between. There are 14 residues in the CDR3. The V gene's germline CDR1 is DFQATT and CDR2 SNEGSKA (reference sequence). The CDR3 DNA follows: TGCAGTGCTTACCTTCTTGGAAGGGGAGATACGCAGTATTTT. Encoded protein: CSAYLLGRGDTQYF.

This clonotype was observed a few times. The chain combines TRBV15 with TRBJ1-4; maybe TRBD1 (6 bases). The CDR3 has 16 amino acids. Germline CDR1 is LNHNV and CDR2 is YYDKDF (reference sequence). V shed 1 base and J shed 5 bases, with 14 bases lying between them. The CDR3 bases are TGTGCCACCAGCAGAGGGGGGGGGGCGCGGAATGAAAAACTGTTTTTT. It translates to CATSRGGGARNEKLFF.

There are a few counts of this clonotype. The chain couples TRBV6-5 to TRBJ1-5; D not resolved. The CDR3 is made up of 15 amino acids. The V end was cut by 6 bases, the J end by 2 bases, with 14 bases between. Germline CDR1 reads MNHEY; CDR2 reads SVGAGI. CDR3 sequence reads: CASSLREEGNQPQHF. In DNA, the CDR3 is TGTGCCAGCAGCCTGAGGGAGGAAGGCAATCAGCCCCAGCATTTT.